The next 15 T cell receptor beta chains were all read from a single sample in a study of glioma-infiltrating T cells after dendritic cell vaccination. Repertoires were generated with immunoSEQ multiplex PCR, while TCRdb's copy carries only in-frame clones and drops some. The sample holds 80,000 to 95,000 clones, under 90% seen once. Sequenced material: blood, taken before dendritic cell vaccination. The source of these receptors is a human donor with glioblastoma.

The chain has TRBV27 and TRBJ1-2; D might be TRBD1 (5 bases). The CDR3 runs 15 residues. Germline lookup yields CDR1 MNHEY and CDR2 SMNVEV (reference sequence). V shed 3 bases and J shed 6 bases, with 17 bases lying between them. CDR3 in amino acids: CASSLVGRGGNGYTF. Here the CDR3 DNA reads TGTGCCAGCAGTTTGGTCGGGAGGGGAGGTAATGGCTACACCTTC.

The rearrangement uses TRBV7-2 and TRBJ1-1; possible D gene TRBD1, 5 bases. Germline CDR1 is SGHTA and CDR2 is FQGNSA. The CDR3 totals 15 residues. The V end was cut by 3 bases, the J end by 4 bases, with 15 bases between. CDR3 bases: TGTGCCAGCAGCTTCCGGGCAGGGCCCACCACTGAAGCTTTCTTT. Residues: CASSFRAGPTTEAFF.

The rearrangement uses TRBV9 and TRBJ1-5; perhaps TRBD1 as D (5 bases). This CDR3 region has 15 residues. Germline CDR1 and CDR2: SGDLS and YYNGEE. V dropped 4 bases and J dropped 3 bases, with 14 bases sitting between them. The CDR3 nucleotides are TGTGCCAGCAGCCCCAGGGAGGGTTTCAATCAGCCCCAGCATTTT. Translated, it gives CASSPREGFNQPQHF.

This clone was seen just once. The DNA of the CDR3 is TGTGCCAGCGGTGGATGGGAGGGTCCCGGGGGGGCCAACGTCCTGACTTTC. This gives the protein CASGGWEGPGGANVLTF. The V and J genes are TRBV11-2 and TRBJ2-6; the match to TRBD2 covers 7 bases. This CDR3 is 17 amino acids long. Germline CDR1 and CDR2: SGHAT and FQNNGV. Trimming took 8 bases from V and 4 from J; bases not matched to a gene: 14.

The chain carries TRBV7-2 and TRBJ2-7; 9 bases match TRBD1. J was trimmed by 3 bases and V by 5 bases; bases with no gene match: 8. Germline lookup yields CDR1 SGHTA and CDR2 FQGNSA. CDR3 size: 15 residues. The CDR3 DNA reads as TGTGCCAGCAGCGGCGACAGGGGGGGATTCTACGAGCAGTACTTC. Protein product: CASSGDRGGFYEQYF.

The rearrangement joins TRBV7-9 to TRBJ2-1; 8 nucleotides align to TRBD2. J gave up 8 bases and V 2 bases, and 2 bases lay outside the gene matches. Germline V gives CDR1 SEHNR, CDR2 FQNEAQ (reference sequence). CDR3 length equals 13 residues. The CDR3 spells CASSLPGGDEQFF. The CDR3 DNA sequence: TGTGCCAGCAGCTTACCCGGGGGGGATGAGCAGTTCTTC.

The chain couples TRBV19 to TRBJ2-3; TRBD2 matches 8 bases. Germline CDR1 and CDR2: LNHDA and SQIVND (reference sequence). The CDR3 spans 15 residues. V lost 5 bases and J lost 3; bases outside the gene matches: 7. The DNA of the CDR3 is TGTGCCAGTAGTGTCCCGGGACTAGGGACAGATACGCAGTATTTT. This encodes CASSVPGLGTDTQYF.

The rearrangement joins TRBV4-2 to TRBJ2-1, with D unclear. CDR3 length: 12 residues. V gave up 1 base and J gave up 6 bases, with 4 bases separating them. Looked up from germline, CDR1 is LGHNA and CDR2 is YNFKEQ. The DNA of the CDR3 is TGTGCCAGCAGCCAAGGCGGCAATGAGCAGTTCTTC. Its translation: CASSQGGNEQFF.

This chain uses TRBV5-8 with TRBJ2-3; 11 positions match TRBD1. V lost 2 bases and J lost 6; bases outside the gene matches: 5. This CDR3 contains 15 residues. Germline CDR1 reads SGHTS; CDR2 reads YDEGEE. The chain's CDR3 is CASSLGTGGPDTQYF. CDR3 DNA: TGTGCCAGCAGCTTAGGGACAGGGGGTCCTGATACGCAGTATTTT.

V is TRBV27 and J is TRBJ2-5; no clear D gene. The CDR3 consists of 11 residues. With 4 bases removed from V and 5 bases from J, the gap between germline ends came to 5 bases. Germline V lookup: CDR1 MNHEY, CDR2 SMNVEV (reference sequence). In DNA, the CDR3 is TGTGCCAGCAGTTCCGGGGAGACCCAGTACTTC. Encoded protein: CASSSGETQYF.

The chain combines TRBV5-1 with TRBJ2-7; 7 bases fit TRBD2. The CDR3 sequence is 15 residues long. V was pared by 6 bases and J by 3 bases, with 12 bases of the junction left unmatched. The V gene's germline CDR1 is SGHRS and CDR2 YFSETQ. The CDR3 loop is CASILDDSGYYEQYF. CDR3 nucleotides: TGCGCCAGCATCCTTGACGATAGCGGGTACTACGAGCAGTACTTC.

The gene calls are TRBV14 and TRBJ2-7; 9 bases are a match to TRBD1. The trim removed 4 bases at V and 0 bases at J, leaving 4 bases unmatched. Germline V CDR1 and CDR2: SGHDN, FVKESK. CDR3 length: 15 residues. The CDR3 sequence: CASSRDRGSSYEQYF. CDR3 coding DNA: TGTGCCAGCAGCCGAGACAGGGGGAGCTCCTACGAGCAGTACTTC.

The gene calls are TRBV4-1 and TRBJ1-1, with D possibly TRBD1 on 6 matching bases. The CDR3 contains 15 residues. Trimming removed 0 bases at V and 4 bases at J, with 12 bases between. CDR1 is MGHRA, CDR2 YSYEKL, per germline. The CDR3, as DNA: TGCGCCAGCAGCCAAGAAAGACAGGTCGGCACTGAAGCTTTCTTT. Translating gives CASSQERQVGTEAFF.

This clone was counted between two and nine times. DNA for the CDR3: TGTGCCAGCAGTTACTCGCGTGGGCCCTACGAGCAGTACTTC. Translated, it gives CASSYSRGPYEQYF. This chain links TRBV6-5 with TRBJ2-7; D gene ambiguous. V lost 0 bases and J 2 bases, leaving 8 bases between the germline ends. This CDR3 region has 14 residues. Germline CDR1 and CDR2: MNHEY and SVGAGI.

This sequence joins TRBV25-1 and TRBJ1-1; the D gene is possibly TRBD1 (6 bases). V gave up 6 bases and J gave up 4 bases, with 15 bases separating them. The germline CDR1 and CDR2 sequences are MGHDK and SYGVNS. This CDR3 spans 14 amino acids. Here the CDR3 reads CASRLQGFGTEAFF. In DNA form, the CDR3 reads TGTGCCAGCAGATTACAGGGTTTCGGCACTGAAGCTTTCTTT.